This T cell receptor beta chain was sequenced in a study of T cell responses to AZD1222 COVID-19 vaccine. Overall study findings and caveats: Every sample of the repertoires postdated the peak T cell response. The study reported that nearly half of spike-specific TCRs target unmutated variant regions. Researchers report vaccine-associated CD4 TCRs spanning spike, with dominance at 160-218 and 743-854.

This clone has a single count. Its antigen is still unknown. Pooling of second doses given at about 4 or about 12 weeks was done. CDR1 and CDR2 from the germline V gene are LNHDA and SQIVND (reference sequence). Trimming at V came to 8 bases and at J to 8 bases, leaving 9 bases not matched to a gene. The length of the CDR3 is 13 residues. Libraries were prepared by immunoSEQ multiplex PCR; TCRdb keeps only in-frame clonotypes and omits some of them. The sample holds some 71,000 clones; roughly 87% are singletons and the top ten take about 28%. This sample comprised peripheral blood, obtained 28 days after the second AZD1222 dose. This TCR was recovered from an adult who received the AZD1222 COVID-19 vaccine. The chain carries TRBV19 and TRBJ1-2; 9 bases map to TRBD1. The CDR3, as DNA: TGTGCCAGTTTCACTTGGACAGGGGTCGGCTACACCTTC. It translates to CASFTWTGVGYTF.